Included here is one TCR beta chain sequence, with context. The antigen remains undetermined. Profiling relied on immunoSEQ multiplex PCR, and the TCRdb table lists in-frame clones only, not all of them. The sample carries fewer than 25,000 clones, around 89% recorded once. The V gene's germline CDR1 is SGHTA and CDR2 FQGNSA. Trimming removed 5 bases from V and 4 bases from J; junction bases left unmatched: 4. The CDR3 contains 13 residues. The source of the sample is a study of T cells after posttransplantation cyclophosphamide. General study points: Skin or GI-infiltrating T cells shared few TRB sequences with blood. Later post-transplant blood repertoires were often dominated by donor CD8+ memory clones. After PTCy, TRB diversity resembled that of CNI/methotrexate controls.

Control samples came 1 year after myeloablative marrow transplants with methotrexate plus calcineurin inhibitor. The sequencing used PBMCs, collected after an allogeneic stem cell transplant with a calcineurin inhibitor and methotrexate. The origin of this receptor is a female patient in her forties or fifties who received an allogeneic stem cell transplant from an unrelated donor, was CMV-positive, and had chronic GVHD only. A subset of T cells may come from the graft donor. The chain links TRBV7-2 to TRBJ1-2; TRBD1 aligns across 7 bases. CDR3 bases: TGTGCCAGCAGCCGACAGGGAGGCTATGGCTACACCTTC. Protein product: CASSRQGGYGYTF.